The T cell receptor (beta chain) described here comes from a study of vaccination effects on CD4 cells after COVID-19. Assay: immunoSEQ multiplex PCR; the TCRdb copy retains only in-frame clones and omits some. The profile shows about 41,000 clones, more than 60% of them singletons. This clone was seen a few times. Its antigen is undetermined. CDR1 and CDR2 (germline): SGHNT, YENEEA. The V and J ends lost 5 bases and 6 bases, in that order; junction bases with no gene match: 12. The CDR3 totals 16 residues. The ViraFEST assay expanded antigen-specific CD4+ T cells with viral peptide pools before sequencing. The culture ran for 10 days before CD4+ T cells were isolated. Vaccinated participants had no history of SARS-CoV-2 infection and tested negative for nucleocapsid antibodies. Fresh IL-2-containing medium replaced half the medium on days 3 and 7.

Specimen: CD4+ T cells from PBMCs cultured with HCoV-OC43 spike peptides, collected before COVID-19 vaccination. Subset denoted: HCoV-OC43 spike overlapping peptide pool stimulation. This receptor was taken from a human donor who received a COVID-19 vaccine. The J gene is TRBJ2-2, the V gene TRBV11-3; 7 bases map to TRBD1. The CDR3 coding sequence is TGTGCCAGCAGCACCCACAGGGGTGTAGGGGCCGGGGAGCTGTTTTTT. It yields the protein CASSTHRGVGAGELFF.